A selection of T cell receptor beta chains follows, all from one sample in a study of OX40 agonist ivuxolimab in advanced cancers. The table came from immunoSEQ multiplex PCR; TCRdb's copy has only in-frame clones and leaves some out. This table holds roughly 79,000 clones, about 84% found once. The source was CD4+ or CD8+ T cells sorted from blood, collected in a trial of the OX40 agonist ivuxolimab. The receptors stem from an adult with an advanced solid tumor such as melanoma, head and neck, liver or kidney cancer. The CDR3 runs from the conserved cysteine through the conserved F or W. Each record gives: clone size, D gene, V gene, J gene, CDR3 DNA, CDR3 protein. D genes are given only for firm matches. The size entry is marked missing in some rows and otherwise reads once, few, many or a size class.

NA	TRBD1	TRBV28	TRBJ1-2	TGTGCCAGCACCACAGGGGACTATGGCTACACCTTC	CASTTGDYGYTF
NA	NA	TRBV5-4	TRBJ2-5	TGTGCCAGCAGCTTGGCGGGGTCCCAAGAGACCCAGTACTTC	CASSLAGSQETQYF
NA	NA	TRBV9	TRBJ1-2	TGTGCCAGCTCCGAGAGAGGGCAGGGGGGCTACACCTTC	CASSERGQGGYTF
NA	TRBD1	TRBV11-2	TRBJ1-2	TGTGCCAGCAGCTTCGACAGGGGAGACTATGGCTACACCTTC	CASSFDRGDYGYTF
NA	NA	TRBV11-2	TRBJ2-1	TGTGCCAGCAGCTCCTCCCAACGGGACAATGAGCAGTTCTTC	CASSSSQRDNEQFF
NA	NA	TRBV19	TRBJ1-2	TGTGCCAGTAAGAGGGCAGACTATTATGGCTACACCTTC	CASKRADYYGYTF
NA	TRBD1	TRBV29-1	TRBJ2-7	TGCAGCGTGGGGGTGGGACAGGCTTTTGACGACGAGCAGTACTTC	CSVGVGQAFDDEQYF
few	NA	TRBV5-8	TRBJ1-1	TGTGCCAGCAGCCTGAGGGGGGGTTGGAACACTGAAGCTTTCTTT	CASSLRGGWNTEAFF
NA	TRBD1	TRBV25-1	TRBJ2-7	TGTGCCAGCACCGCCGGGACAGGGTCCGAGCAGTACTTC	CASTAGTGSEQYF
NA	TRBD2	TRBV2	TRBJ2-7	TGTGCCAGCAGTGAGCGTTTAGCGGGAAGTCGCGAGCAGTACTTC	CASSERLAGSREQYF
NA	NA	TRBV6-1	TRBJ2-2	TGTGCCAGCACCCCAGGGTTCGCGAACACCGGGGAGCTGTTTTTT	CASTPGFANTGELFF
NA	TRBD2	TRBV5-8	TRBJ2-3	TGTGCCAGCAGCTCTCGCGGACTAGCGGGGTGGGAGGCGCAGTATTTT	CASSSRGLAGWEAQYF
NA	NA	TRBV7-9	TRBJ1-1	TGTGCCAGCAGCTCACAGGGAAGCGCTGAAGCTTTCTTT	CASSSQGSAEAFF
few	NA	TRBV6-5	TRBJ1-6	TGTGCCAGCGGACCCTCATGGTCCCTCCACTTT	CASGPSWSLHF
few	TRBD1	TRBV28	TRBJ1-2	TGTGCCAGCAGTTTTATCCGGGACAGGAGGGGTCGGGGCTACACCTTC	CASSFIRDRRGRGYTF
NA	NA	TRBV7-3	TRBJ2-5	TGTGCCAGCAGCTTAACGCGGGAAGAGACCCAGTACTTC	CASSLTREETQYF
few	NA	TRBV6-5	TRBJ2-4	TGTGCCAGCAGCTCCCCCGGGACAGCCAAAAACATTCAGTACTTC	CASSSPGTAKNIQYF
NA	NA	TRBV15	TRBJ2-1	TGTGCCACCAGCCTGCTTGGGGGCTTTAATGAGCAGTTCTTC	CATSLLGGFNEQFF
NA	TRBD1	TRBV6-6	TRBJ1-3	TGTGCCAGCAAACAGACAGGGGACGGAAACACCATATATTTT	CASKQTGDGNTIYF
few	TRBD1	TRBV7-3	TRBJ1-1	TGTGCCAGCAGCCTACAGGGGGGGAATGAAGCTTTCTTT	CASSLQGGNEAFF
NA	TRBD1	TRBV18	TRBJ1-4	TGTGCCAGCTCACCTGACAGGGTAACTAATGAAAAACTGTTTTTT	CASSPDRVTNEKLFF
few	NA	TRBV15	TRBJ1-6	TGTGCCACCAGCAGAGATGGACGGGGAAGCTCACCCCTCCACTTT	CATSRDGRGSSPLHF